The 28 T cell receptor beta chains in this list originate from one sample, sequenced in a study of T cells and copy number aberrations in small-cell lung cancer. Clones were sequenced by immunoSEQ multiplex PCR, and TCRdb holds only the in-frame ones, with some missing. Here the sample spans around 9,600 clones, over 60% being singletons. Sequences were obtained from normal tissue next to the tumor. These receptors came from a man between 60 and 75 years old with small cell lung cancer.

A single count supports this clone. The CDR3 loop reads CASSIQAGGGYNEQFF. The CDR3, as DNA: TGCGCCAGCAGCATCCAAGCGGGAGGCGGTTACAATGAGCAGTTCTTC. The chain joins TRBV5-1 to TRBJ2-1; the match to TRBD2 covers 9 bases. The CDR3 contains 16 residues. In germline, CDR1 is SGHRS, CDR2 YFSETQ. Trimming at V came to 4 bases and at J to 4 bases, leaving 9 bases not matched to a gene.

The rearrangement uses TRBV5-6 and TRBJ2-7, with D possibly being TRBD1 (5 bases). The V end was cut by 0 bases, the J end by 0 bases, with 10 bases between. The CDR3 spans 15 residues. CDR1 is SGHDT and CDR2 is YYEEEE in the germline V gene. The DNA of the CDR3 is TGTGCCAGCAGCTTGGCCCGCCAGGGCTCCTACGAGCAGTACTTC. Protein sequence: CASSLARQGSYEQYF. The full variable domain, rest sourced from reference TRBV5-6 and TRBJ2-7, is DAGVTQSPTHLIKTRGQQVTLRCSPKSGHDTVSWYQQALGQGPQFIFQYYEEEERQRGNFPDRFSGHQFPNYSSELNVNALLLGDSALYLCASSLARQGSYEQYFGPGTRLTVT.

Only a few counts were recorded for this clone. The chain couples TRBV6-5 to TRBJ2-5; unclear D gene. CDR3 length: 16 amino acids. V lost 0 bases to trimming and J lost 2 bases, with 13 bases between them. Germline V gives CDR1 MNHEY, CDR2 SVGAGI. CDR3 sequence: CASSYSNQPRQETQYF. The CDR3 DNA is TGTGCCAGCAGTTACTCGAATCAGCCCAGACAAGAGACCCAGTACTTC.

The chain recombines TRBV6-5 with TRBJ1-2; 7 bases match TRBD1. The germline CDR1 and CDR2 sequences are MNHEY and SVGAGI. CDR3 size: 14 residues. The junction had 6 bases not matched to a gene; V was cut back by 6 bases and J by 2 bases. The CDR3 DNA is TGTGCCAGCAGATACAGGGGCGGAAACTATGGCTACACCTTC. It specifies CASRYRGGNYGYTF.

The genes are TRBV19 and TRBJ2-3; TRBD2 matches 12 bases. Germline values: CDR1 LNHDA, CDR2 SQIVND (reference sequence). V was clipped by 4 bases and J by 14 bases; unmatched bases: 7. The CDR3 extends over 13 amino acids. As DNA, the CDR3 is TGTGCCAGTAGTACCTCTCTAGCGGGAGGGGCGTATTTT. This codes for CASSTSLAGGAYF.

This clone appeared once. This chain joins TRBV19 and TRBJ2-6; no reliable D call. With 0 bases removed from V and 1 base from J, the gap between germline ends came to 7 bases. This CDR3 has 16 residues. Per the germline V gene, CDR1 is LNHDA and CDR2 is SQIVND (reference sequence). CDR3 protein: CASSIDEGSGANVLTF. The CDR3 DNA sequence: TGTGCCAGTAGTATAGATGAAGGGTCTGGGGCCAACGTCCTGACTTTC.

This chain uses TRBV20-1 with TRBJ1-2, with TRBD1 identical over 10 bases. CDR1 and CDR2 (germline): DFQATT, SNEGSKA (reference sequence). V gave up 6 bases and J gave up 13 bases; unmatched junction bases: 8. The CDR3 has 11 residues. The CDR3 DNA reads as TGCAGTGCGACCGGGACAGGGGTCCCCACCTTC. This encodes CSATGTGVPTF.

The CDR3 region is CASSDPTGGFSEQYF. DNA for the CDR3: TGCGCCAGCAGCGACCCGACAGGGGGCTTCTCCGAGCAGTACTTC. The genes are TRBV5-1 and TRBJ2-7; TRBD1 matches at 10 bases. V dropped 4 bases and J dropped 6; count of bases not matched to a gene: 10. The CDR3 has 15 residues. Germline V gene data show CDR1 as SGHRS and CDR2 as YFSETQ.

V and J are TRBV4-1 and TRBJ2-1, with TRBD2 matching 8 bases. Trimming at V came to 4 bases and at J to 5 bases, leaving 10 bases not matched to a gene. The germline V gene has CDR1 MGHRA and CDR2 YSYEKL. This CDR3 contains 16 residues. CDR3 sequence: CASSRSGSGVDNEQFF. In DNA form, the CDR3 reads TGCGCCAGCAGCCGGAGCGGGAGCGGGGTCGACAATGAGCAGTTCTTC.

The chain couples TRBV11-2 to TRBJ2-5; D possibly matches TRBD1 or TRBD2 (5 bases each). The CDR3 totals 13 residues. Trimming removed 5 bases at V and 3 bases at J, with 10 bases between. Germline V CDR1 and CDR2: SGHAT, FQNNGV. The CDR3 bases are TGTGCCAGCAGCCCAGGGACGGAAGAGACCCAGTACTTC. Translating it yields CASSPGTEETQYF.

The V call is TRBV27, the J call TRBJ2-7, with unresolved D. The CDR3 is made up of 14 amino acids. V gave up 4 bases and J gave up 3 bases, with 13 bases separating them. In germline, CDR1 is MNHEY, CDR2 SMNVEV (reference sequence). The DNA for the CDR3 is TGTGCCAGCAGTTCTATTGTAGGATACTACGAGCAGTACTTC. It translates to CASSSIVGYYEQYF.

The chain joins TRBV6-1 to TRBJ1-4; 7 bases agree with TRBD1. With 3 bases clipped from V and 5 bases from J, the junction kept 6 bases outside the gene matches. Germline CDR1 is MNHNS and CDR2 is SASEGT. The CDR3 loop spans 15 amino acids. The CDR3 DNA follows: TGTGCCAGCAGTGATAACAGGGGCACAAATGAAAAACTGTTTTTT. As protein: CASSDNRGTNEKLFF.

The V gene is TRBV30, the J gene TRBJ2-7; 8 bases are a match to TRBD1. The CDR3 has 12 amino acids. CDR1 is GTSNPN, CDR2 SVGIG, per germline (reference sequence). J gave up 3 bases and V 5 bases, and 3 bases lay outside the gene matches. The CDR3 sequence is CAWEDRGYEQYF. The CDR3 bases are TGTGCCTGGGAAGACAGGGGCTACGAGCAGTACTTC.

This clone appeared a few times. The CDR3 bases are TGTGCCTGGTCGAGAAGGACTCTACAAGAGACCCAGTACTTC. Its protein is CAWSRRTLQETQYF. V usage is TRBV30 and J usage is TRBJ2-5, with D perhaps TRBD2 (5 bases). The V gene's germline CDR1 is GTSNPN and CDR2 SVGIG (reference sequence). Between the trimmed V and J ends, which lost 5 bases and 2 bases, there was a span of 15 bases. The CDR3 covers 14 residues.

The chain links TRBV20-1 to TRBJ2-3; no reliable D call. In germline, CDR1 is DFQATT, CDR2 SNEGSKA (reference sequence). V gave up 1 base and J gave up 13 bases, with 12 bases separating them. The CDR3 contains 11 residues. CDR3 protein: CSARGTVWEYF. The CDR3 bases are TGCAGTGCTAGAGGCACCGTTTGGGAGTATTTT.

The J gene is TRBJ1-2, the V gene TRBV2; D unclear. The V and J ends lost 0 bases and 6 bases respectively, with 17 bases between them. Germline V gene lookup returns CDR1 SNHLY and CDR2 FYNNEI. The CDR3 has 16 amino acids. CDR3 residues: CASSEAQFDPPDGYTF. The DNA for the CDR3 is TGTGCCAGCAGTGAAGCGCAATTTGACCCCCCGGATGGCTACACCTTC. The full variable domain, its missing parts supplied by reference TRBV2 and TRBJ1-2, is EPEVTQTPSHQVTQMGQEVILRCVPISNHLYFYWYRQILGQKVEFLVSFYNNEISEKSEIFDDQFSVERPDGSNFTLKIRSTKLEDSAMYFCASSEAQFDPPDGYTFGSGTRLTVV.

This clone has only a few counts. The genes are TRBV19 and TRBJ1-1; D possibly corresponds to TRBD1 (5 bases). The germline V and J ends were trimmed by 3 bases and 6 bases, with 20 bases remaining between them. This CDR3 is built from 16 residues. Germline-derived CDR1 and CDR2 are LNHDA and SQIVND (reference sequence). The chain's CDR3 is CASSIMSTALGAEAFF. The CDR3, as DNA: TGTGCCAGTAGTATTATGTCGACAGCGCTAGGGGCTGAAGCTTTCTTT. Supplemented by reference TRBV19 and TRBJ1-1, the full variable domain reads DGGITQSPKYLFRKEGQNVTLSCEQNLNHDAMYWYRQDPGQGLRLIYYSQIVNDFQKGDIAEGYSVSREKKESFPLTVTSAQKNPTAFYLCASSIMSTALGAEAFFGQGTRLTVV.

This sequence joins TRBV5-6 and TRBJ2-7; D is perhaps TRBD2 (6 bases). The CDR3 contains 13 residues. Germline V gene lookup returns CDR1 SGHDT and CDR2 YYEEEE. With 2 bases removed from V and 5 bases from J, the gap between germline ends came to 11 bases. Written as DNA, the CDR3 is TGTGCCAGCAGCTTCGGGACTGTGAACGAGCAGTACTTC. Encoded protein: CASSFGTVNEQYF. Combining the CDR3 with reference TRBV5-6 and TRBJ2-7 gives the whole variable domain DAGVTQSPTHLIKTRGQQVTLRCSPKSGHDTVSWYQQALGQGPQFIFQYYEEEERQRGNFPDRFSGHQFPNYSSELNVNALLLGDSALYLCASSFGTVNEQYFGPGTRLTVT.

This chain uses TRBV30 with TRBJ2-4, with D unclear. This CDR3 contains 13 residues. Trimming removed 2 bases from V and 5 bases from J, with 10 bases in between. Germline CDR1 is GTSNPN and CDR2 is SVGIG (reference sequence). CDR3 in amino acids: CAWSHRRENIQYF. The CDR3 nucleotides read TGTGCCTGGAGTCACAGACGGGAAAACATTCAGTACTTC.

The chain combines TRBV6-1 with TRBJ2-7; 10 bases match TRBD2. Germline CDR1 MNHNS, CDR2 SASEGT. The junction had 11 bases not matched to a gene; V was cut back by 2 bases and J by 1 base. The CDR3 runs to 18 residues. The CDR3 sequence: CASSEIGASGRYSYEQYF. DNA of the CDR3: TGTGCCAGCAGTGAAATCGGGGCTAGCGGGAGATATTCCTACGAGCAGTACTTC.

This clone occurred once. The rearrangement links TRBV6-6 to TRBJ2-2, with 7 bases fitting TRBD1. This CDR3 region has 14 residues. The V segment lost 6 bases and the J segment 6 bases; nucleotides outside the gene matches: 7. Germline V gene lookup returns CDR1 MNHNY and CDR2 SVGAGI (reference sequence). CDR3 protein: CASSRMTGSGELFF. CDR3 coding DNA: TGTGCCAGCAGCCGAATGACAGGGTCCGGGGAGCTGTTTTTT.

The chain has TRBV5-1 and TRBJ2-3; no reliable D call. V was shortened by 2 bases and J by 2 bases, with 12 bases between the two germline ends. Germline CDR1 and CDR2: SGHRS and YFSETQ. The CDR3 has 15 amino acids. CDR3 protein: CASSFGVVNTDTQYF. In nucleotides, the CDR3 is TGCGCCAGCAGCTTTGGCGTTGTGAACACAGATACGCAGTATTTT.

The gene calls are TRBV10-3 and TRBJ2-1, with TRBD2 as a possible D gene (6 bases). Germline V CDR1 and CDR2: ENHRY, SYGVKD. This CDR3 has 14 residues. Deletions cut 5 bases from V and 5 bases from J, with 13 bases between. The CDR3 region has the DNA TGTGCCATCAGTCCAGCGGGCGGAAACAATGAGCAGTTCTTC. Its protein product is CAISPAGGNNEQFF.

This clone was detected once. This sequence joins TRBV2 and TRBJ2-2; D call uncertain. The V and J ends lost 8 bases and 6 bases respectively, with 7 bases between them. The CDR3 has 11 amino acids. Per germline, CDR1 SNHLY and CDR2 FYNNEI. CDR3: CASGVAGELFF. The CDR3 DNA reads TGTGCCAGCGGGGTCGCCGGGGAGCTGTTTTTT.

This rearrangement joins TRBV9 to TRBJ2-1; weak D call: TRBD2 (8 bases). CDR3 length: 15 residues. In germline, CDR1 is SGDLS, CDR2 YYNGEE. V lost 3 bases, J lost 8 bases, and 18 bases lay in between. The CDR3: CASSEGAGGGYEQFF. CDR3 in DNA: TGTGCCAGCAGCGAGGGGGCGGGAGGAGGATATGAGCAGTTCTTC.

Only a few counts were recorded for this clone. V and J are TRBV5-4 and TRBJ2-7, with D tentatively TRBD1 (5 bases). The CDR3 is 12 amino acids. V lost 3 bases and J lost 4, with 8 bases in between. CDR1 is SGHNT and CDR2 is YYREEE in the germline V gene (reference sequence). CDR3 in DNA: TGTGCCAGCAGCTGGGGCGGATACGAGCAGTACTTC. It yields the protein CASSWGGYEQYF.

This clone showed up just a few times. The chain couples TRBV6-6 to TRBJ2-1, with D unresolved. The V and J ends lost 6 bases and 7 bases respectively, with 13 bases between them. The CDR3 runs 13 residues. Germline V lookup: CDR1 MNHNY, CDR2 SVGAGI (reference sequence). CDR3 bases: TGTGCCAGCAGCGCCGCCGCGCGGAATGAGCAGTTCTTC. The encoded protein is CASSAAARNEQFF.

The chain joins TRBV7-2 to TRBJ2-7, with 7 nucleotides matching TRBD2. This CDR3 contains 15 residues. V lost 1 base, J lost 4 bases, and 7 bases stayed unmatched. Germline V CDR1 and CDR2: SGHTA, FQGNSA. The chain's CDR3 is CASSLGGGSMYEQYF. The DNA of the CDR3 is TGTGCCAGCAGCTTAGGCGGCGGGAGTATGTACGAGCAGTACTTC.